This T cell receptor beta chain was retrieved from a study of T cells in Graves' hyperthyroidism and ophthalmopathy (dated by TCRdb to about 2019). About the study as a whole: Peripheral blood was collected at initial diagnosis, before any treatment. In roughly six Graves' hyperthyroidism patients, the study also compared T-cell repertoires from thyroid tissue with T-cell repertoires from blood. The paper describes TCR Vbeta CDR3 sequencing of 120 to 150 peripheral blood samples, made up of some 42 ophthalmopathy patients, 70 to 75 hyperthyroidism patients and 17 progressor patients. To identify distinguishing TCR V-J signatures, a discovery cohort of about 100 patients was used, comprising fewer than 45 with Graves' ophthalmopathy and approximately 58 with stable Graves' hyperthyroidism. Once sampling was done, hyperthyroidism patients were given methimazole at a starting dose of 30 mg daily, whereas ophthalmopathy patients were given high-dose intravenous methylprednisolone. The 100 discovery patients were divided at random into training and test sets in a 7:3 ratio. Prospective prediction of ophthalmopathy was tested in an independent validation cohort of 18 to 20 hyperthyroidism patients and 17 patients who later progressed to ophthalmopathy.

The CDR3 goes from the cysteine to the phenylalanine over 13 residues. CDR3 DNA only is kept here, 39 bases in frame from base 1. Looking up the germline V gene yields CDR1 SGHTA and CDR2 FQGTGA. Trimming at the junction amounts to 2 bases on V and 2 bases on J, and the germline ends lie 5 bases apart. TCR beta CDR3 regions were amplified from RNA transcripts. The TCR CDR3 was subjected to a first round of RT-PCR using the HTBI primer set and the Qiagen OneStep RT-PCR kit. A second multiplex PCR round built the libraries, followed by size selection and purification. The libraries were sequenced on an Illumina HiSeq2000 using paired-end 100 bp reads. Processing in the source paper ran as follows. SOAPnuke was used to process the raw data, removing reads that contained adapters or uncalled bases, had a mean Phred below 15, or lacked an exact match to the constant primer or identifier. High-quality paired reads were merged with COPE v1.2.5, and unique nucleotide sequences were defined as clonotypes. Clonotypes were aligned to IMGT TRBV, TRBD and TRBJ reference segments using MiTCR v1.1. The analysis included only V-J combinations with a frequency above 0.0001, which together covered around 99% of the repertoires. The TCS score was defined as the ratio of F50 (clonal expansion) to E x V (chaos), calculated using BLOSUM62-based TCRdist between CDR3 peptides within each V-J. Welch's t-statistics and random forest reduced fewer than 600 V-J features to 10 to 15, which were used in a naive Bayes classifier (R e1071). TCRdb applied fastp at Q25 and MiXCR to the public reads, then kept only in-frame beta chains. Every entry covers one CDR3 protein and lists the most common genes and DNA from its rows. The V and J calls shown here were made by TCRdb, not taken from the authors' results. This sample has approximately 630,000 distinct CDR3 sequences in its table, and 16% of those were observed once. The biggest ten clones account for approximately 3.9% of the sample.

The paper as a whole reports these results and caveats: In validation, the model predicted progression to ophthalmopathy with 55% to 71% sensitivity and about 72% specificity, a median of 6.5 months before onset. A model built on a 13 V-J signature distinguished ophthalmopathy from stable hyperthyroidism, reaching about 88% sensitivity and around 81% specificity in cross-validation and 80%/75% in testing. Blood samples also contained most of the expanded thyroid clonotypes (frequency above 0.001), which suggests that blood repertoires may reflect thyroid immune responses. Sample size was not statistically predetermined, and blinding of investigators to group allocation was not performed.

Graves' hyperthyroidism was defined as stable when no progression to ophthalmopathy occurred over 18 months of follow-up. The hyperthyroidism patients were between 18 and 65 years old and newly diagnosed, with a disease duration of less than 2 months. The study excluded patients with uncontrolled infections, other autoimmune diseases, pregnancy or lactation. Clinical symptoms, serum thyroxine and TRAb, thyroid ultrasound, and orbital computed tomography formed the basis for the diagnoses. Ficoll-Paque density gradient centrifugation was used to isolate PBMCs from about 10 ml of fresh peripheral blood. Total RNA was extracted with Trizol reagent, and quality was checked on an Agilent 2100 Bioanalyzer. Points on this clonotype: The target of this receptor is not known. Base qualities were left out, and no much larger clone turns up one base away.

Sequencing was carried out using blood. The clonotype comes from a woman in her thirties with Graves' hyperthyroidism. This receptor chain uses TRBV7-3 and TRBJ2-3; no D gene is confidently identified. The nucleotide sequence is TGTGCCAGCAGCTTACCGGCCACAGATACGCAGTATTTT. It is translated as CASSLPATDTQYF.